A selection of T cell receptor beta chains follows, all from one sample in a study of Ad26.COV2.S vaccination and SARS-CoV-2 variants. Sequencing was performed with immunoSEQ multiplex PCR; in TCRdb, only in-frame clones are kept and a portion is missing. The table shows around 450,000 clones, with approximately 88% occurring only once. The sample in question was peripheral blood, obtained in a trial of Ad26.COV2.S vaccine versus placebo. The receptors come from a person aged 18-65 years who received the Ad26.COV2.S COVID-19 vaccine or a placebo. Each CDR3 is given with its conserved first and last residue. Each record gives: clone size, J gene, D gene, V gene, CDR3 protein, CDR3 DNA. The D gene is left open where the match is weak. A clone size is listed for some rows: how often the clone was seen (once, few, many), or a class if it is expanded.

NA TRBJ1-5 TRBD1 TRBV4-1 CASSQAGQGYNQPQHF TGCGCCAGCAGCCAAGCGGGACAGGGTTACAATCAGCCCCAGCATTTT
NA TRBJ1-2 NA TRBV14 CASSFGGPFNYGYTF TGTGCCAGCAGTTTCGGGGGGCCCTTTAACTATGGCTACACCTTC
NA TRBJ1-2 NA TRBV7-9 CASGEGDYGYTF TGTGCCAGCGGCGAGGGGGACTATGGCTACACCTTC
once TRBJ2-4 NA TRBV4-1 CASSQGVGVSAKNIQYF TGCGCCAGCAGCCAAGGAGTTGGCGTGTCGGCCAAAAACATTCAGTACTTC
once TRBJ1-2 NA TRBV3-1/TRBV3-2 CASSPYIFGDGYTF TGTGCCAGCAGCCCCTACATCTTTGGCGATGGCTACACCTTC
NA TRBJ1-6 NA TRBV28 CASSLRQYNSPLHF TGTGCCAGCAGTTTAAGACAGTATAATTCACCCCTCCACTTT
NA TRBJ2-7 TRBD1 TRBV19 CASSISGRGRSYEQYF TGTGCCAGTAGTATATCGGGCAGGGGGCGATCTTACGAGCAGTACTTC
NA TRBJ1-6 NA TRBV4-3 CASSQDVAGNPPLHF TGCGCCAGCAGCCAAGATGTCGCGGGAAATCCCCCCCTCCACTTT
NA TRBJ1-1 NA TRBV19 CASRARANTEAFF TGTGCCAGTCGGGCCAGGGCGAACACTGAAGCTTTCTTT
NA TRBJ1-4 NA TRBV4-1 CASSQDSWNEKLFF TGCGCCAGCAGCCAAGATAGTTGGAATGAAAAACTGTTTTTT
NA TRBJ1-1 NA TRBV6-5 CATLKTAHTEAFF TGTGCCACCCTTAAAACGGCCCACACTGAAGCTTTCTTT
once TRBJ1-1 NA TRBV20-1 CSATTVYGAFF TGCAGTGCCACGACAGTGTATGGTGCTTTCTTT
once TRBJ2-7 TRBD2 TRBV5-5 CASSTGLALYEQYF TGTGCCAGCAGCACGGGACTAGCGCTCTACGAGCAGTACTTC
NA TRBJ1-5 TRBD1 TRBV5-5 CASDRGGNVGDQPQHF TGTGCCTCGGACAGGGGGGGTAATGTCGGTGATCAGCCCCAGCATTTT
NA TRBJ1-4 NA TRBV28 CASSFRVGEKLFF TGTGCCAGCAGTTTTAGGGTCGGGGAAAAACTGTTTTTT
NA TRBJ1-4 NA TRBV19 CASSQGTNEKLFF TGTGCCAGTAGTCAGGGGACTAATGAAAAACTGTTTTTT
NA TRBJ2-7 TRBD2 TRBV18 CASSPMIGTSSYEQYF TGTGCCAGCTCACCGATGATCGGGACTAGCTCCTACGAGCAGTACTTC
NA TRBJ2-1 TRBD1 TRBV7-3 CASSLTRGPYNEQFF TGTGCCAGCAGCTTAACCAGGGGGCCCTACAATGAGCAGTTCTTC
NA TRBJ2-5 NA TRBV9 CASSVGLTQETQYF TGTGCCAGCAGCGTAGGCTTAACTCAAGAGACCCAGTACTTC
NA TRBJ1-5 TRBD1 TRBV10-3 CAISTTGSNQPQHF TGTGCCATCAGCACGACAGGGTCCAATCAGCCCCAGCATTTT
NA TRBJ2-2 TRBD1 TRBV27 CASSYTGQGIGGELFF TGTGCCAGCAGCTACACAGGACAGGGTATAGGCGGGGAGCTGTTTTTT
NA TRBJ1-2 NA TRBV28 CASIRSGHGYTF TGTGCCAGCATTAGGTCAGGCCATGGCTACACCTTC
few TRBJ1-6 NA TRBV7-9 CASSLDGAPNSPLHF TGTGCCAGCAGCTTAGACGGGGCTCCTAATTCACCCCTCCACTTT
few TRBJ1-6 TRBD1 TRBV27 CASSFWSRGHSPLHF TGTGCCAGCAGTTTTTGGTCCAGGGGGCACTCACCCCTCCACTTT
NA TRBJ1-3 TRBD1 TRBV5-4 CASSLDPNRGSGNTIYF TGTGCCAGCAGCTTGGACCCCAACAGGGGGTCTGGAAACACCATATATTTT
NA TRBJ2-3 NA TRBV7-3 CASSQQSVSGTQYF TGTGCCAGCAGCCAACAATCTGTAAGCGGTACGCAGTATTTT
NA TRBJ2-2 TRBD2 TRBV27 CASSYRGGANTGELFF TGTGCCAGCAGTTACCGCGGGGGGGCGAACACCGGGGAGCTGTTTTTT
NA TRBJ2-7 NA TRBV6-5 CASSYSPDSYGYEQYF TGTGCCAGCAGTTACTCCCCGGACTCCTACGGGTACGAGCAGTACTTC
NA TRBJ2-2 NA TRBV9 CASSVGGELFF TGTGCCAGCAGCGTAGGCGGGGAGCTGTTTTTT
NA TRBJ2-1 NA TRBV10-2 CASSEGNAFHEQFF TGCGCCAGCAGTGAGGGCAATGCGTTCCATGAGCAGTTCTTC
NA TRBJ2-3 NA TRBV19 CASSILGGPTDTQYF TGTGCCAGTAGTATTCTGGGGGGCCCCACAGATACGCAGTATTTT
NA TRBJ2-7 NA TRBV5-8 CASSLAGQGRPYF TGTGCCAGCAGCTTGGCCGGCCAGGGGAGGCCCTACTTC
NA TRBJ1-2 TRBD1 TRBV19 CASSAWDSLNYGYTF TGTGCCAGTAGTGCCTGGGACAGCCTTAACTATGGCTACACCTTC
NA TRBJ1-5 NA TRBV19 CASRNRTFNQPQHF TGTGCCAGTAGGAATAGGACCTTCAATCAGCCCCAGCATTTT
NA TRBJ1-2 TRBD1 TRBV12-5 CASGLVATGTFNYGYTF TGTGCTAGTGGTTTGGTTGCGACAGGGACCTTTAACTATGGCTACACCTTC
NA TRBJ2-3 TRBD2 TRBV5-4 CASSTTSGGLDTQYF TGTGCCAGCAGCACGACTAGCGGGGGGTTAGATACGCAGTATTTT
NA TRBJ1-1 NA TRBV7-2 CASSLIPPEAFF TGTGCCAGCAGCTTAATCCCCCCTGAAGCTTTCTTT
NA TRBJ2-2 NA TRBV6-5 CASTRGQYTGELFF TGTGCCAGCACACGGGGGCAATACACCGGGGAGCTGTTTTTT
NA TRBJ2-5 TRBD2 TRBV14 CASSPIEGKAGPVTQYF TGTGCCAGCAGCCCCATTGAAGGGAAAGCGGGACCTGTTACCCAGTACTTC
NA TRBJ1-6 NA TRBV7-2 CASSLNWQGNSPLHF TGTGCCAGCAGCTTAAACTGGCAGGGTAATTCACCCCTCCACTTT
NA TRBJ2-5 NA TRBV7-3 CASSLRPGQETQYF TGTGCCAGCAGCTTACGGCCAGGGCAAGAGACCCAGTACTTC
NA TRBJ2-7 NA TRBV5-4 CASSLGEQGSDFYEQYF TGTGCCAGCAGCTTGGGGGAGCAGGGTTCTGATTTTTACGAGCAGTACTTC
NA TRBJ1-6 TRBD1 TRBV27 CASSLAGTGPIIGSPLHF TGTGCCAGCAGTTTAGCCGGGACAGGCCCTATAATCGGTTCACCCCTCCACTTT
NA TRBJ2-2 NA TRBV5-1 CASSLADTFNTGELFF TGCGCCAGCAGCTTGGCGGATACCTTTAACACCGGGGAGCTGTTTTTT
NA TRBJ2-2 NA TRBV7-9 CASSLDAGELFF TGTGCCAGCAGCCTAGATGCCGGGGAGCTGTTTTTT
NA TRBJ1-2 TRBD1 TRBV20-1 CSASFDRGFVSNYGYTF TGCAGTGCTAGTTTCGACAGGGGGTTCGTATCTAACTATGGCTACACCTTC
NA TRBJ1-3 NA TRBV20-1 CSASRGGISGNTIYF TGCAGTGCTAGTAGGGGAGGGATCTCTGGAAACACCATATATTTT
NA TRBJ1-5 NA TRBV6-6 CATSAGPFNQPQHF TGTGCCACCTCCGCTGGCCCCTTCAATCAGCCCCAGCATTTT
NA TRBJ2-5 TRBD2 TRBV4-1 CASSQVRTSGLETQYF TGCGCCAGCAGCCAAGTACGGACTAGCGGTCTCGAGACCCAGTACTTC
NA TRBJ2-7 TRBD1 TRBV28 CASSIGTASYEQYF TGTGCCAGCAGTATCGGGACAGCTAGCTACGAGCAGTACTTC
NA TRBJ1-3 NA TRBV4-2 CASSQGRSDPGNTIYF TGTGCCAGCAGCCAGGGGAGGTCGGACCCTGGAAACACCATATATTTT
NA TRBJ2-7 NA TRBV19 CASRARDSDSYEQYF TGTGCCAGTAGAGCCCGGGACTCAGACTCCTACGAGCAGTACTTC